Listed below are T cell receptor beta chains from one sample, sequenced in a study of T cell responses to AZD1222 COVID-19 vaccine. Assay: immunoSEQ multiplex PCR; the TCRdb copy retains only in-frame clones and omits some. The data show tens of thousands of clones, with roughly nine tenths seen just once and around 4% held by the top ten. Source: peripheral blood, taken on day 0 of AZD1222 vaccination. These receptors were collected from an adult in good health. Both conserved end residues are part of each CDR3. D genes are given only for firm matches. Rows may omit the clone size; those that give it use once, few, many or a size class.

j_call: TRBJ2-3
clone_size: -
v_call: TRBV7-2
d_call: -
cdr3_nt: TGTGCCAGCAGCTTCGACTACACGGATACGCAGTATTTT
cdr3_aa: CASSFDYTDTQYF

j_call: TRBJ2-7
clone_size: -
v_call: TRBV5-5
d_call: -
cdr3_nt: TGTGCCAGCAGCTCCCAGGGGAACTCCTACGAGCAGTACTTC
cdr3_aa: CASSSQGNSYEQYF

j_call: TRBJ1-2
clone_size: -
v_call: TRBV5-1
d_call: -
cdr3_nt: TGCGCCAGCAGCAAAGGACAGCTCGACTATGGCTACACCTTC
cdr3_aa: CASSKGQLDYGYTF

j_call: TRBJ2-7
clone_size: -
v_call: TRBV2
d_call: -
cdr3_nt: TGTGCCAGCAGTGAGTACCCCTACGAGCAGTACTTC
cdr3_aa: CASSEYPYEQYF

j_call: TRBJ1-5
clone_size: -
v_call: TRBV5-1
d_call: -
cdr3_nt: TGCGCCAGCAGCTTGGGTTCCCAGGGAGGTCAGCCCCAGCATTTT
cdr3_aa: CASSLGSQGGQPQHF

j_call: TRBJ2-7
clone_size: -
v_call: TRBV7-2
d_call: -
cdr3_nt: TGTGCCAGCAGCTTAGAGCCCGGGACCTACGAGCAGTACTTC
cdr3_aa: CASSLEPGTYEQYF

j_call: TRBJ1-4
clone_size: -
v_call: TRBV7-8
d_call: TRBD1
cdr3_nt: TGTGCCAGCAGCGTCCGACAGGGGGCGGTATATAATGAAAAACTGTTTTTT
cdr3_aa: CASSVRQGAVYNEKLFF

j_call: TRBJ1-1
clone_size: -
v_call: TRBV28
d_call: -
cdr3_nt: TGTGCCAGCAGTCCTCAGAGGACTGAAGCTTTCTTT
cdr3_aa: CASSPQRTEAFF

j_call: TRBJ1-6
clone_size: -
v_call: TRBV2
d_call: -
cdr3_nt: TGTGCCAGCAGCCAGTTAGCTTATAATTCACCCCTCCACTTT
cdr3_aa: CASSQLAYNSPLHF

j_call: TRBJ2-5
clone_size: -
v_call: TRBV4-1
d_call: -
cdr3_nt: TGCGCCAGCAGCCAATATGGACAAGGAGAGACCCAGTACTTC
cdr3_aa: CASSQYGQGETQYF

j_call: TRBJ1-6
clone_size: -
v_call: TRBV7-3
d_call: -
cdr3_nt: TGTGCCAGCAGGAGGGAATCGGGTTCACCCCTCCACTTT
cdr3_aa: CASRRESGSPLHF

j_call: TRBJ1-1
clone_size: -
v_call: TRBV2
d_call: TRBD1
cdr3_nt: TGTGCCGGAAAGACAGGGAAGGGCCACACTGAAGCTTTCTTT
cdr3_aa: CAGKTGKGHTEAFF

j_call: TRBJ1-2
clone_size: -
v_call: TRBV4-1
d_call: TRBD1
cdr3_nt: TGCGCCAGCAGCCCAGTACCGACAGGGGACGAGAAAGGCTACACCTTC
cdr3_aa: CASSPVPTGDEKGYTF

j_call: TRBJ2-7
clone_size: -
v_call: TRBV11-1
d_call: -
cdr3_nt: TGTGCCAGCAGCTTAGGTCGAGGGGTCGACGAGCAGTACTTC
cdr3_aa: CASSLGRGVDEQYF

j_call: TRBJ1-6
clone_size: -
v_call: TRBV5-8
d_call: -
cdr3_nt: TGTGCCAGCAGCTTTCTTCGACAGAAGGCTTCAAAAGATTCACCCCTCCACTTT
cdr3_aa: CASSFLRQKASKDSPLHF

j_call: TRBJ2-7
clone_size: once
v_call: TRBV6-5
d_call: -
cdr3_nt: TGTGCCAGCACTACCGGGACTTTCTACGAGCAGTACTTC
cdr3_aa: CASTTGTFYEQYF

j_call: TRBJ2-2
clone_size: -
v_call: TRBV5-1
d_call: -
cdr3_nt: TGCGCCAGCAGCTTGGCAAGTGAGAACACCGGGGAGCTGTTTTTT
cdr3_aa: CASSLASENTGELFF

j_call: TRBJ2-5
clone_size: -
v_call: TRBV24-1
d_call: -
cdr3_nt: TGTGCCACCAGTGATTCCGGGCCTTCCCAAGAGACCCAGTACTTC
cdr3_aa: CATSDSGPSQETQYF

j_call: TRBJ2-7
clone_size: -
v_call: TRBV3-1/TRBV3-2
d_call: -
cdr3_nt: TGTGCCAGCAGCCAGCTTGGAGGGAGTGGGGAGCAGTACTTC
cdr3_aa: CASSQLGGSGEQYF

j_call: TRBJ2-6
clone_size: -
v_call: TRBV10-3
d_call: -
cdr3_nt: TGTGCCATCAGTGTATCGGGATCTGGGGCCAACGTCCTGACTTTC
cdr3_aa: CAISVSGSGANVLTF

j_call: TRBJ2-2
clone_size: -
v_call: TRBV7-9
d_call: -
cdr3_nt: TGTGCCAGCAGCTCACCCCATGGTGGGGAGCTGTTTTTT
cdr3_aa: CASSSPHGGELFF

j_call: TRBJ1-2
clone_size: -
v_call: TRBV6-6
d_call: -
cdr3_nt: TGTGCCAGCAGACCCCCGGTGCACCACCCCTATGGCTACACCTTC
cdr3_aa: CASRPPVHHPYGYTF

j_call: TRBJ2-5
clone_size: -
v_call: TRBV27
d_call: TRBD2
cdr3_nt: TGTGCCAGCAAAGAAGAAATAGCGGGGGGAGGTACTGAGACCCAGTACTTC
cdr3_aa: CASKEEIAGGGTETQYF

j_call: TRBJ1-1
clone_size: -
v_call: TRBV2
d_call: -
cdr3_nt: TGTGCCAGCAGTTTACAGGGAGGAGCTTTCTTT
cdr3_aa: CASSLQGGAFF

j_call: TRBJ1-5
clone_size: -
v_call: TRBV3-1/TRBV3-2
d_call: -
cdr3_nt: TGTGCCAGCAGCCCATATGGTCAGCCCCAGCATTTT
cdr3_aa: CASSPYGQPQHF

j_call: TRBJ1-2
clone_size: -
v_call: TRBV7-2
d_call: -
cdr3_nt: TGTGCCAGCGGATTACGCTCTGGAGGCTACACCTTC
cdr3_aa: CASGLRSGGYTF

j_call: TRBJ1-2
clone_size: -
v_call: TRBV7-2
d_call: -
cdr3_nt: TGTGCCAGCAGCTTAGAGTATTTGGGTGGCTACACCTTC
cdr3_aa: CASSLEYLGGYTF

j_call: TRBJ2-3
clone_size: -
v_call: TRBV6-5
d_call: -
cdr3_nt: TGTGCCAGCAGTAAACGACTAGCAGATACGCAGTATTTT
cdr3_aa: CASSKRLADTQYF

j_call: TRBJ1-3
clone_size: -
v_call: TRBV7-8
d_call: -
cdr3_nt: TGTGCCAGCAGCTTAGTACTTGCGAGCTCTGGAAACACCATATATTTT
cdr3_aa: CASSLVLASSGNTIYF

j_call: TRBJ2-1
clone_size: -
v_call: TRBV5-1
d_call: TRBD1
cdr3_nt: TGCGCCAGCAGCCCGCGACAGGGGGCCTACAATGAGCAGTTCTTC
cdr3_aa: CASSPRQGAYNEQFF

j_call: TRBJ2-7
clone_size: -
v_call: TRBV19
d_call: TRBD1
cdr3_nt: TGTGCCAGTAGTCTGGGACAGCTCGACGAGCAGTACTTC
cdr3_aa: CASSLGQLDEQYF

j_call: TRBJ2-3
clone_size: -
v_call: TRBV11-2
d_call: -
cdr3_nt: TGTGCCAGCAGCACACAGGGTGGGGATACGCAGTATTTT
cdr3_aa: CASSTQGGDTQYF

j_call: TRBJ2-5
clone_size: -
v_call: TRBV7-8
d_call: TRBD2
cdr3_nt: TGTGCCAGCCAGGGACTAGCGGGAGTGTTTGAAGAGACCCAGTACTTC
cdr3_aa: CASQGLAGVFEETQYF

j_call: TRBJ1-3
clone_size: -
v_call: TRBV19
d_call: TRBD1
cdr3_nt: TGTGCCACGAAGGGACAGGCCTCTGGAAACACCATATATTTT
cdr3_aa: CATKGQASGNTIYF

j_call: TRBJ2-3
clone_size: -
v_call: TRBV5-1
d_call: TRBD2
cdr3_nt: TGCGCCAGCAGCTTGGTCCTAGCGGCTAGCACAGATACGCAGTATTTT
cdr3_aa: CASSLVLAASTDTQYF

j_call: TRBJ1-5
clone_size: -
v_call: TRBV4-2
d_call: -
cdr3_nt: TGTGCCAGCAGCCCAGGAGAGGGGACGGGCAATCAGCCCCAGCATTTT
cdr3_aa: CASSPGEGTGNQPQHF

j_call: TRBJ1-6
clone_size: -
v_call: TRBV6-6
d_call: -
cdr3_nt: TGTGCCAGCAGTCCGATGGCCCCACCCCTCCACTTT
cdr3_aa: CASSPMAPPLHF

j_call: TRBJ2-7
clone_size: -
v_call: TRBV6-5
d_call: TRBD1
cdr3_nt: TGTGCCAGCAGTTCGGGACAGGAGTCCTACGAGCAGTACTTC
cdr3_aa: CASSSGQESYEQYF

j_call: TRBJ1-5
clone_size: -
v_call: TRBV3-1/TRBV3-2
d_call: -
cdr3_nt: TGTGCCAGCAGCCGACTGCCGGGACTCGTCCGGGGTGGTGGCAATCAGCCCCAGCATTTT
cdr3_aa: CASSRLPGLVRGGGNQPQHF

j_call: TRBJ1-6
clone_size: -
v_call: TRBV27
d_call: -
cdr3_nt: TGTGCCAGCAGGTGGGATTATAATTCACCCCTCCACTTT
cdr3_aa: CASRWDYNSPLHF

j_call: TRBJ1-5
clone_size: -
v_call: TRBV27
d_call: TRBD1
cdr3_nt: TGTGCCAGCAGTCCCTACAGGGGCTGGCAGCCCCAGCATTTT
cdr3_aa: CASSPYRGWQPQHF

j_call: TRBJ1-1
clone_size: -
v_call: TRBV7-2
d_call: TRBD1
cdr3_nt: TGTGCCAGCAGCTTTTTGTACAGGGGTGGTGAAGCTTTCTTT
cdr3_aa: CASSFLYRGGEAFF

j_call: TRBJ1-6
clone_size: -
v_call: TRBV4-1
d_call: TRBD1
cdr3_nt: TGCGCCAGCAGCGTCATGTCCGGGACAGGGGCGTCACCCCTCCACTTT
cdr3_aa: CASSVMSGTGASPLHF

j_call: TRBJ1-2
clone_size: once
v_call: TRBV7-3
d_call: -
cdr3_nt: TGTGCCAGCAGCCGTAATGGCTATGATGGCTACACCTTC
cdr3_aa: CASSRNGYDGYTF

j_call: TRBJ2-1
clone_size: -
v_call: TRBV5-6
d_call: TRBD2
cdr3_nt: TGTGCCAGCAGCTTGGTCGGGACTAGCGGGGGGAATGAGCAGTTCTTC
cdr3_aa: CASSLVGTSGGNEQFF

j_call: TRBJ1-3
clone_size: -
v_call: TRBV5-1
d_call: TRBD1
cdr3_nt: TGCGCCAGTCAGGACAGGGCTGGAAACACCATATATTTT
cdr3_aa: CASQDRAGNTIYF

j_call: TRBJ2-3
clone_size: -
v_call: TRBV9
d_call: -
cdr3_nt: TGTGCCAGCAGCCCATACAGCACGGATACGCAGTATTTT
cdr3_aa: CASSPYSTDTQYF

j_call: TRBJ1-1
clone_size: -
v_call: TRBV18
d_call: TRBD1
cdr3_nt: TGTGCCAGCTCAGGAGGACAGGGAGAAACTGAAGCTTTCTTT
cdr3_aa: CASSGGQGETEAFF